The rows below give T cell receptor beta chains drawn from one sample of a study of blood T cell repertoires in COVID-19. Using immunoSEQ multiplex PCR, the repertoire was profiled, and TCRdb retains in-frame clones only, with some absent. The table records 200,000 or so clones, approximately 80% of them present only once. Sequencing was carried out using PBMCs or T cells enriched from blood (not recorded which). These receptors originate from a woman aged 40 to 50 with acute COVID-19. Both conserved end residues are trimmed from each CDR3. The order of the fields is J gene, V gene, CDR3 protein.

TRBJ2-5 | TRBV6-2/TRBV6-3 | ASSYTQGRETQY
TRBJ2-3 | TRBV7-9 | ASPRGRITDTQY
TRBJ2-1 | TRBV19 | ASSIWREVGNEQF
TRBJ1-6 | TRBV2 | ASSDGAGVSPLH
TRBJ1-3 | TRBV4-3 | ASSDTGGGNTIY
TRBJ1-5 | TRBV6-5 | ASRQDRALNQPQH
TRBJ1-5 | TRBV5-5 | ASSLAGRVVNQPQH
TRBJ2-2 | TRBV27 | ASKSTSGSTGELF
TRBJ2-2 | TRBV11-2 | ASSQDRDTGELF
TRBJ2-2 | TRBV19 | ASTQLGDRGGTGELF
TRBJ1-2 | TRBV5-4 | ASSLTGTRGYT
TRBJ2-3 | TRBV24-1 | ATRATSGGDTQY
TRBJ1-2 | TRBV13 | ASSPLADSPTYGYT
TRBJ1-1 | TRBV6-5 | ASSNRKNTEAF
TRBJ2-7 | TRBV5-1 | ASSKLTDNSYEQY
TRBJ2-7 | TRBV7-8 | ASSLTDGEQY
TRBJ1-3 | TRBV5-6 | ASSLGPHGISGNTIY
TRBJ2-7 | TRBV30 | AWVNRGPSYEQY
TRBJ2-6 | TRBV11-2 | ASSSAGANVLT
TRBJ1-2 | TRBV6-5 | ASSYFSASYSYGYT
TRBJ1-5 | TRBV10-3 | AISEAGGSGNQPQH
TRBJ1-5 | TRBV7-3 | ASSLTRRDNCNQPQH
TRBJ2-1 | TRBV7-3 | ASSLTGTGMGNEQF
TRBJ1-1 | TRBV28 | ASWTGNTEAF
TRBJ2-7 | TRBV24-1 | ATSERDRGGLYEQY
TRBJ1-6 | TRBV9 | ASSALGQRNSPLH
TRBJ1-3 | TRBV5-5 | ASSSQAAVRNTIY
TRBJ2-5 | TRBV19 | ASSTGQRETQY
TRBJ1-4 | TRBV19 | ASSILRGPNEKLF
TRBJ1-5 | TRBV7-2 | ASSPLPGQPNQPQH
TRBJ1-5 | TRBV28 | ASSFVVPGGNQPQH
TRBJ1-2 | TRBV28 | ASSLTGGDHGYT
TRBJ1-6 | TRBV7-9 | ASSPRQGVDNSPLH
TRBJ2-3 | TRBV3-1/TRBV3-2 | ASSQPAGRVDTQY
TRBJ2-7 | TRBV5-6 | ASSQDPRNYRDEQY
TRBJ2-4 | TRBV28 | ASRDRYIQY
TRBJ2-1 | TRBV7-3 | ASSSPGQGYSYNEQF
TRBJ2-1 | TRBV27 | ASSLTVYHEQF
TRBJ1-1 | TRBV4-2 | ASSSRAGGHTEAF
TRBJ1-6 | TRBV14 | ASSQQGGSYNSPLH
TRBJ1-1 | TRBV2 | ASSPTTEAF
TRBJ1-4 | TRBV6-5 | ASTKDRPNEKLF
TRBJ2-1 | TRBV19 | ASMGRRRDYNEQF
TRBJ1-2 | TRBV6-1 | ASSEKWDRGDYT
TRBJ1-4 | TRBV5-8 | ASSPTGFTNEKLF
TRBJ1-2 | TRBV2 | ASSWTGEDGYT
TRBJ1-1 | TRBV11-2 | ASSLDRVGGTEAF
TRBJ1-2 | TRBV5-1 | ASSSAGANGYT
TRBJ1-2 | TRBV19 | ASQREGDGYT
TRBJ1-1 | TRBV5-3 | ARSFYRGNTEAF
TRBJ2-5 | TRBV7-2 | ASSFGTGYQETQY
TRBJ2-7 | TRBV27 | ASSSGQGIGQY
TRBJ1-1 | TRBV4-2 | ASSQEGQGYTEAF
TRBJ2-7 | TRBV29-1 | SVGETGNEQY
TRBJ2-5 | TRBV9 | ASSPTPGGTSNRETQY
TRBJ1-6 | TRBV3-1/TRBV3-2 | ASSQVNSPLH
TRBJ1-1 | TRBV27 | ASSLSRLNTEAF